This T cell receptor beta chain was obtained from a study of T cells after yellow fever vaccination (dated by TCRdb to the late 2010s). For context, the study as a whole: The SMART-Seq v4 Ultra Low Input RNA kit was used to prepare libraries from fractions with low cell numbers. To track T-cell clones before and after primary and booster YFV17D yellow fever vaccination, bulk TCR alpha and beta repertoires were sequenced longitudinally. Two healthy male donors made up the cohort, one aged 18 to 29 years and the other aged 30 to 40 years. Blood was collected at multiple timepoints before and after primary and secondary immunization, and bulk PBMC replicates and cell subsets were isolated. Overall results and qualifications from the work: FACS-sorted repertoires could contain abundant contaminating clonotypes from the bulk population, so computational filtering was required. Compared with the primary T-cell response, the secondary T-cell response was faster but weaker, reaching its peak on day 5 rather than on day 15. Because only a couple of donors were included in the study, the extent to which the findings can be generalized is limited. Most clones expanded after primary vaccination were re-detected after the booster (almost 97% of CD4 and around 88% of CD8), suggesting broad memory maintenance. A small fraction of clonotypes showed up in both the CD4 and CD8 compartments, probably as a result of convergent recombination.

CDR1 and CDR2 (SGHDT, YYEEEE) derive from the germline V gene. Spanning cysteine to phenylalanine, the CDR3 consists of 14 amino acids. The kept DNA is CDR3 alone, 42 bases in frame from the first base. V is clipped by 1 base and J by 4 bases, and the sequence between their germline boundaries is 10 bases long. With respect to this clonotype: No antigen is known for it. Per-base qualities were not stored, and no clone one base away is much larger.

The treatment or condition label on this specimen signifies: live attenuated yellow fever vaccine strain. A standard Ficoll-Paque protocol was used to isolate PBMCs from peripheral blood. Dynabeads CD4 and CD8 positive selection kits were used to isolate the CD4 and CD8 T-cell fractions. TriZol was used to extract RNA from bulk PBMCs, CD4 and CD8 fractions, and dextramer-positive and dextramer-negative fractions. TCR cDNA was synthesized by 5'RACE template switching, through which a universal primer site and unique molecular identifiers were introduced. Priming for cDNA synthesis came from both the TCR alpha and TCR beta constant segments. Libraries were amplified in two PCR steps, with sample barcodes and sequencing adapters added in the second step. Sequencing of libraries was performed on Illumina HiSeq 2500 (2x100 bp) or NovaSeq (2x150 bp). Processing in the source paper ran as follows. Reads were demultiplexed and collapsed into UMI consensus sequences with MIGEC, and V(D)J alignment was performed with MiXCR. Vaccine-responding clonotypes were identified with edgeR using replicate PBMC samples, with FDR below 0.01 and a log2 fold change above 5 up to day 15 being required. Each bulk clonotype was labeled CD4 or CD8 based on which sequenced repertoire, CD4 or CD8, contained the clonotype at higher abundance. TCRdb reanalyzed the raw reads on its own, using fastp at Q25 for trimming and MiXCR for clone calling, and kept in-frame beta chains. When rows share a CDR3 protein, they turn into one entry using the most common DNA and genes. The V and J calls, along with clone size, are taken from TCRdb and not from the paper's own processing. The sample table contains roughly 150,000 distinct CDR3 sequences; only one count was recorded for around 7% of them. Of the sample, more than 2% falls within the top ten clones.

The receptor's source is a man between 18 and 29 years old who received the YFV17D yellow fever vaccine. The input for sequencing was CD4+ T cells sorted from PBMCs, taken 5 to 6 days after the first yellow fever vaccination. Recombination joined TRBV5-6 with TRBJ2-3; the D gene cannot be resolved reliably. The nucleotide sequence is given as TGTGCCAGCAGCTTGAGAGAGGTTTCAGATACGCAGTATTTT. Its translation is CASSLREVSDTQYF.